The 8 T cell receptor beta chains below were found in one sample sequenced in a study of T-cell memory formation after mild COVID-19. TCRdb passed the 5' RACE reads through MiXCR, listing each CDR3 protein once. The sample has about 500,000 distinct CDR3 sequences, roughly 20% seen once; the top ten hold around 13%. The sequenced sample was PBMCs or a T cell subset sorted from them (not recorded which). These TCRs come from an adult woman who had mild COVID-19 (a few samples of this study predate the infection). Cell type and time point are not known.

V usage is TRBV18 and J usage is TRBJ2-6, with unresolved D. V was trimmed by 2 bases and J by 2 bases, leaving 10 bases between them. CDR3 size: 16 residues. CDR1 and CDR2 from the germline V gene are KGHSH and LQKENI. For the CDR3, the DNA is TGTGCCAGCTCACCAGCCGTAGGAACTGGGGCCAACGTCCTGACTTTC. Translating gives CASSPAVGTGANVLTF.

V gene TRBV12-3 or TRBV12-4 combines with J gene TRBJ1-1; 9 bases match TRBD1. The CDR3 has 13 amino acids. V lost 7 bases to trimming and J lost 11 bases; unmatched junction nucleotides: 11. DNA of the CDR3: TGTGCCAGCAACCTCTTACAGGGGGCGCGTGCTTTCTTT. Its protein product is CASNLLQGARAFF.

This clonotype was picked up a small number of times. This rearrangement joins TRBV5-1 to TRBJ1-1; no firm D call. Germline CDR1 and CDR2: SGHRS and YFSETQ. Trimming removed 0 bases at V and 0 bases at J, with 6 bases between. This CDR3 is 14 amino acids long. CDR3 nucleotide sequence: TGCGCCAGCAGCTTGGCCAGTTTGAACACTGAAGCTTTCTTT. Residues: CASSLASLNTEAFF.

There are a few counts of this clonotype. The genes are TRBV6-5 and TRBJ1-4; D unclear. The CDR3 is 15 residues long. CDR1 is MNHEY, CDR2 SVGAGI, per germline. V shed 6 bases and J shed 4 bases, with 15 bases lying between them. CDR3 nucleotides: TGTGCCAGCAGAAAACACGGAGCGGGTAATGAAAAACTGTTTTTT. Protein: CASRKHGAGNEKLFF.

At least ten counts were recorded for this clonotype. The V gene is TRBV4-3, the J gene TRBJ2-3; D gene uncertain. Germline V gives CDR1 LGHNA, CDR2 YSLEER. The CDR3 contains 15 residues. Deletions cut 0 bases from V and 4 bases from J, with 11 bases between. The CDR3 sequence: CASSQDSLGADTQYF. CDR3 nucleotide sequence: TGCGCCAGCAGCCAAGATAGCCTGGGCGCAGATACGCAGTATTTT.

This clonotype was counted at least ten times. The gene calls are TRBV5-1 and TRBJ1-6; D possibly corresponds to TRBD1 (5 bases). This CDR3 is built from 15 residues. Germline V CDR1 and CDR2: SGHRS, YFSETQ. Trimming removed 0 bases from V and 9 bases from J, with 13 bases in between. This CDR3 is CASSLAAGNTSPLHF. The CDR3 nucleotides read TGCGCCAGCAGCTTGGCGGCAGGGAATACTTCACCCCTCCACTTT.

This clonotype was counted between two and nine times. The CDR3 sequence is CASSLARGTGENEQFF. The CDR3 DNA reads as TGTGCCAGCAGCTTAGCGAGAGGGACAGGGGAAAATGAGCAGTTCTTC. This chain uses TRBV7-8 with TRBJ2-1; 10 bases are shared with TRBD1. Germline assignment: CDR1 SGHVS and CDR2 FQNEAQ. Trimming at V came to 0 bases and at J to 7 bases, leaving 6 bases not matched to a gene. The CDR3 consists of 16 residues. The entire variable domain, with the rest obtained from reference TRBV7-8 and TRBJ2-1, is as follows: GAGVSQSPRYKVAKRGQDVALRCDPISGHVSLFWYQQALGQGPEFLTYFQNEAQLDKSGLPSDRFFAERPEGSVSTLKIQRTQQEDSAVYLCASSLARGTGENEQFFGPGTRLTVL.

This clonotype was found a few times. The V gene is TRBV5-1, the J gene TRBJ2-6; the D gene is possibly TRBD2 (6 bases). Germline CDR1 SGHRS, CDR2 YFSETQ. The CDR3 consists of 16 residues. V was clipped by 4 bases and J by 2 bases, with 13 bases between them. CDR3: CASSQVAGTGANVLTF. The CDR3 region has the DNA TGCGCCAGCAGCCAGGTGGCGGGAACTGGGGCCAACGTCCTGACTTTC.